This TCR beta chain was identified in a study of T cell responses to AZD1222 COVID-19 vaccine. Profiling relied on immunoSEQ multiplex PCR, and the TCRdb table lists in-frame clones only, not all of them. The sample contains about 140,000 clones, about 88% of which appear only once. Germline CDR1 is SNHLY and CDR2 is FYNNEI. J was trimmed by 8 bases and V by 11 bases; bases with no gene match: 11. This CDR3 contains 13 residues. V gene TRBV2 combines with J gene TRBJ2-1, with 8 bases identical to TRBD2. This sequence originates from an adult in good health. The sample was peripheral blood, taken on day 0 of AZD1222 vaccination. The CDR3 nucleotides are TGTGCCCGCCGGGAACTAGCGGCCCATGAGCAGTTCTTC. It specifies CARRELAAHEQFF.